This TCR beta chain was captured in a study of radiotherapy plus CTLA-4 blockade in lung cancer. Study-wide background: An objective response was seen in roughly a sixth of patients, and disease control in less than 35%.

The CDR3 totals 17 residues. CDR1 and CDR2 (germline): KGHSH, LQKENI. After removal of 8 bases from V and 3 bases from J, the junction contained 16 bases not matched to a gene. The assay was immunoSEQ multiplex PCR, and TCRdb's table has in-frame clones only and misses some. The table records tens of thousands of clones, roughly three quarters of them present only once. The chain carries TRBV18 and TRBJ2-3; TRBD1 agrees at 8 bases. Sequencing was performed on peripheral blood, taken from a patient treated with radiotherapy plus ipilimumab. This TCR was recovered from a human donor with non-small cell lung cancer who had a complete response to radiotherapy plus ipilimumab. The CDR3 protein is CASATRDRTRGTDTQYF. In DNA, the CDR3 is TGTGCCAGCGCTACTCGGGACAGGACCCGTGGGACAGATACGCAGTATTTT. The full variable domain, its missing parts supplied by reference TRBV18 and TRBJ2-3, is NAGVMQNPRHLVRRRGQEARLRCSPMKGHSHVYWYRQLPEEGLKFMVYLQKENIIDESGMPKERFSAEFPKEGPSILRIQQVVRGDSAAYFCASATRDRTRGTDTQYFGPGTRLTVL.